This T cell receptor (beta chain) stems from a study (dated by TCRdb to about 2016). As to this clonotype: It lacks a known antigen. No base quality information exists; no much larger clone differs at one position.

Spanning cysteine to phenylalanine, the CDR3 consists of 17 amino acids. Only the CDR3 region is kept as DNA, spanning 51 bases read in frame from base 1. From the germline V gene, CDR1 is SGHTA and CDR2 is FQGTGA. From V the trimming removes 1 base and from J it removes 4 bases, while the gene matches leave 5 bases of the junction unaccounted for. The library was made by RT-PCR. For sequencing, an Illumina MiSeq was employed. Clones were called with MiXCR by TCRdb after fastp trimmed the public reads at Q25, and only in-frame beta chains were retained. Identical CDR3 protein sequences are pooled into one entry, listed with their most common genes and DNA. The sample table shows 550,000 to 750,000 distinct CDR3 sequences, and over 12% are seen once. 3.6% of the sample lies in the top ten.

This TCR was sampled from a female donor in good health, serving as a healthy control. Sequences were obtained from memory CD4+ T cells from blood. Recombination linked TRBV7-3 to TRBJ2-3, with 13 central nucleotides matching TRBD2. The CDR3 protein: CASSLNSGLAGADTQYF. The nucleotides read TGTGCCAGCAGCTTAAATTCCGGACTAGCGGGAGCAGATACGCAGTATTTT.